The entry below describes one TCR beta chain. Constant-segment-primed 5'RACE gave TCR alpha and TCR beta cDNA libraries with sample barcodes and UMIs. TCRdb ran MiXCR on the 5' RACE reads and lists one entry per CDR3 protein. The profile shows approximately 580,000 distinct CDR3 sequences, roughly 22% of them singletons. The data originate from a study of T-cell memory formation after mild COVID-19. Study-wide background: Largely donor-specific TCR clusters were found.

The length of the CDR3 is 14 residues. In germline, CDR1 is DFQATT, CDR2 SNEGSKA (reference sequence). V dropped 3 bases and J dropped 5 bases, with 13 bases sitting between them. The origin of this receptor is an adult woman who had mild COVID-19 (a few samples of this study predate the infection). Cell type and time point are not known. The chain recombines TRBV20-1 with TRBJ2-2, with a tentative D call TRBD1 (6 bases). Sample: PBMCs or a T cell subset sorted from them (not recorded which). CDR3 region: CSARVGGGTGELFF. The CDR3 DNA follows: TGCAGTGCTAGGGTAGGGGGTGGAACCGGGGAGCTGTTTTTT.